Listed here are 14 T cell receptor beta chains from one sample, sequenced in a study of Ad26.COV2.S vaccination and SARS-CoV-2 variants. Data came from immunoSEQ multiplex PCR; TCRdb stores just in-frame clones and leaves some out. The sample gives 440,000 or so clones, less than 95% of which show up once; roughly 4% is in the top ten. Treatment: roughly 20 received Ad26.COV2.S at low or high dose, single or two shots; roughly 5 received placebo; per-sample allocation not given. The samples were gathered on day 63 after the first injection of vaccine or placebo. The specimen comprised peripheral blood, sampled in a trial of Ad26.COV2.S vaccine versus placebo. Receptors were obtained from a person aged 18-65 years who received the Ad26.COV2.S COVID-19 vaccine or a placebo.

CDR3 bases: TGTGCCAGCAGCAGAGGGGGACTAGCGGGATACTCCTACAATGAGCAGTTCTTC. It codes for CASSRGGLAGYSYNEQFF. V gene TRBV9 combines with J gene TRBJ2-1; 13 bases align to TRBD2. Trimming took 4 bases from V and 0 from J; bases not matched to a gene: 7. The CDR3 has 18 amino acids. Germline V gene lookup returns CDR1 SGDLS and CDR2 YYNGEE.

The chain joins TRBV5-5 to TRBJ2-3; D may be TRBD1 (6 bases). This CDR3 is 15 amino acids long. Between the trimmed V and J ends, which lost 1 base and 0 bases, there was a span of 9 bases. Looked up from germline, CDR1 is SGHKS and CDR2 is YYEKEE (reference sequence). For the CDR3, the DNA is TGTGCCAGCAGCTTGATGGGGGCTAGCACAGATACGCAGTATTTT. Its translation is CASSLMGASTDTQYF.

J is TRBJ2-3 and V is TRBV11-2; D remains unclear. The V end lost 1 base, the J end lost 0 bases, and 8 bases lay between the germline ends. The CDR3 has 15 amino acids. Per germline, CDR1 SGHAT and CDR2 FQNNGV. CDR3 nucleotides: TGTGCCAGCAGCTTAGTGGTTACTAGCACAGATACGCAGTATTTT. It encodes CASSLVVTSTDTQYF.

The sample holds one count of this clone. This chain joins TRBV18 and TRBJ2-2; 7 nucleotides match TRBD1. The V and J ends lost 0 bases and 5 bases, in that order; junction bases with no gene match: 6. This CDR3 spans 16 amino acids. Looked up from germline, CDR1 is KGHSH and CDR2 is LQKENI. CDR3 protein: CASSPPVQGETGELFF. In DNA form, the CDR3 reads TGTGCCAGCTCACCACCCGTTCAGGGGGAAACCGGGGAGCTGTTTTTT.

V and J are TRBV4-1 and TRBJ2-7, with 8 nucleotides matching TRBD2. The junction had 4 bases not matched to a gene; V was cut back by 1 base and J by 2 bases. CDR1 is MGHRA and CDR2 is YSYEKL in the germline V gene. There are 15 residues in the CDR3. Written as DNA, the CDR3 is TGCGCCAGCAGCCAAGGGGCGGGGGGAACCTACGAGCAGTACTTC. It encodes CASSQGAGGTYEQYF.

The rearrangement joins TRBV19 to TRBJ2-3; D is undetermined. Germline CDR1 is LNHDA and CDR2 is SQIVND (reference sequence). The V end was cut by 6 bases, the J end by 2 bases, with 12 bases between. The CDR3 loop spans 14 amino acids. CDR3 bases: TGTGCCAGTAGGGCTGGCGGCAACACAGATACGCAGTATTTT. Its translation is CASRAGGNTDTQYF.

The V gene is TRBV9, the J gene TRBJ2-7; D may be TRBD1 or TRBD2 (5 bases each). V shed 2 bases and J shed 5 bases, with 11 bases lying between them. CDR1 is SGDLS and CDR2 is YYNGEE in the germline V gene. CDR3 length: 13 residues. The CDR3 DNA reads TGTGCCAGCAGCGTTGGGGGAGACGACGAGCAGTACTTC. It codes for CASSVGGDDEQYF.

The chain employs TRBV14 and TRBJ2-7, with 12 bases fitting TRBD2. The V gene's germline CDR1 is SGHDN and CDR2 FVKESK. J lost 4 bases, V lost 4 bases, and 5 bases had no gene match. This CDR3 has 15 residues. The CDR3 is CASSRRLAGDYEQYF. Written as DNA, the CDR3 is TGTGCCAGCAGCCGGAGACTAGCGGGAGATTACGAGCAGTACTTC.

This clone turned up a few times. This chain links TRBV6-2 or TRBV6-3 with TRBJ2-7; D possibly corresponds to TRBD2 (5 bases). The germline gives CDR1 MNHEY, CDR2 SVGEGT. The CDR3 totals 14 residues. V lost 3 bases to trimming and J lost 2 bases, with 11 bases between them. DNA for the CDR3: TGTGCCAGCAGTTATGAGCGGATGACCTACGAGCAGTACTTC. Translating gives CASSYERMTYEQYF.

The V and J genes are TRBV6-2 or TRBV6-3 and TRBJ1-5; D is possibly TRBD1 (5 bases). This CDR3 is 15 amino acids long. CDR1 is MNHEY and CDR2 is SVGEGT in the germline V gene. The germline V and J ends were trimmed by 5 bases and 3 bases, with 14 bases remaining between them. The CDR3 here is CASSKDLGDNQPQHF. CDR3 nucleotide sequence: TGTGCCAGCAGTAAAGACCTAGGGGACAATCAGCCCCAGCATTTT.

In this sample, this clone turned up once. The rearrangement uses TRBV23-1 and TRBJ2-2; 11 bases match TRBD1. Being an ORF, TRBV23-1 has a function that is uncertain. With V trimmed by 0 bases and J by 1 base, 13 bases remained unmatched. There are 21 residues in the CDR3. CDR3 region: CASSQSNRDRGEVRNTGELFF. The CDR3 DNA reads as TGCGCCAGCAGTCAATCAAACCGGGACAGGGGGGAGGTTCGGAACACCGGGGAGCTGTTTTTT.

The chain combines TRBV3-1 (or the pseudogene TRBV3-2) with TRBJ2-1; 8 bases line up with TRBD2. Germline CDR1 LGHDT, CDR2 YNNKEL (reference sequence). The CDR3 has 14 residues. V shed 5 bases and J 7 bases; nucleotides not matched to a gene: 7. As DNA, the CDR3 is TGTGCCAGCAGCTTCAGCGGGAGTGGAAATGAGCAGTTCTTC. Translating gives CASSFSGSGNEQFF.

This clone was seen only once. The DNA of the CDR3 is TGTGCCAGCAGTCCGCCGGGGGGGGGTACTGGCAATCAGCCCCAGCATTTT. Its translation: CASSPPGGGTGNQPQHF. V and J are TRBV6-6 and TRBJ1-5; maybe TRBD1 (5 bases). Trimming stripped 5 bases from V and 2 bases from J, with 19 bases between. The CDR3 sequence is 17 residues long. Germline CDR1 reads MNHNY; CDR2 reads SVGAGI (reference sequence).

CDR3 amino acids: CASSRGGLAGNTGELFF. The CDR3 DNA sequence: TGTGCCAGCAGCCGGGGGGGGCTAGCGGGCAACACCGGGGAGCTGTTTTTT. This sequence joins TRBV5-4 and TRBJ2-2, with 8 bases fitting TRBD2. Germline V gene lookup returns CDR1 SGHNT and CDR2 YYREEE (reference sequence). With V trimmed by 4 bases and J by 2 bases, 10 bases remained unmatched. The CDR3 spans 17 residues.